Here is one TCR beta chain with its context. Its target antigen remains unknown. No base qualities exist here, and no much larger clone lies one base off it. These data come from a study of early T cells in non-severe SARS-CoV-2 infection (dated by TCRdb to 2020 to 2023). Regarding the research as a whole: Because TCR sequencing relied on bulk RNA taken from unsorted whole blood, pairing of alpha and beta chains was not possible. Overall results and qualifications from the work: VDJdb matching was skewed toward anti-spike CD8 responses and likely underestimated virus-specific expansions by missing private and CD4 specificities.

The CDR3 sequence holds 14 residues, the cysteine and phenylalanine included. The DNA shown is the 42-base CDR3, in frame from base 1. V and J lose 1 base and 8 bases, and a span of 12 bases separates them. The CDR1 and CDR2 encoded by the germline V gene are SGHTA and FQGTGA. The study was a case-control design nested within a healthcare worker cohort in London, UK, with weekly nasopharyngeal swab PCR tests and blood sampling. Healthcare workers were enrolled in the week of the UK lockdown, from 23 to 31 March 2020, and were followed every week for up to about 16 weeks. Library method: 5' RACE. The sequencing machine was a NextSeq 500. Unique molecular identifiers were attached to individual cDNA molecules in the TCR library protocol so that sequencing error and PCR bias could be corrected. Sequencing covered both TCR alpha and beta chains, and within each sample the abundances of alpha and beta sequences were tightly co-correlated. In the original analysis: Decombinator V4 was used to perform V gene, J gene and CDR3 annotation of TCR sequences. TCRs were defined as expanded if a significant change between any two time points was detected under a Poisson model with p below 0.0001. Abundances of TCRs were expressed as counts per million after normalisation to the total number of TCRs sequenced in each sample. TRAV1-2 paired with TRAJ12, TRAJ20 or TRAJ33 defined MAIT TCRs, while TRAV10 paired with TRAJ18 defined iNKT TCRs. VDJdb, accessed 1 November 2021, was searched for CMV, EBV and SARS-CoV-2 annotated TCRs, with TCRs annotated for multiple antigens excluded. Using fastp at Q25 and MiXCR, TCRdb reprocessed the public reads and kept productive beta chains. Every entry covers one CDR3 protein and lists the most common genes and DNA from its rows. These V and J calls rely on TCRdb rather than the paper's analysis. The sample table shows approximately 60,000 distinct CDR3 sequences, and 8.8% are seen once. Roughly 12% of the sample is in the top ten clones.

The chain links TRBV7-3 with TRBJ2-1; the D gene is perhaps TRBD1 or TRBD2, as each covers 6 bases. The sequence derives from an adult who was a healthcare worker with PCR-confirmed SARS-CoV-2 infection or an uninfected control (not recorded which). The source material was whole blood, sampled at baseline. The nucleotide sequence is TGTGCCAGCAGCTTAAATCCGGGGGCCGATGAGCAGTTCTTC. This codes for CASSLNPGADEQFF.